This entry features one TCR beta chain sequence. The method was immunoSEQ multiplex PCR; TCRdb's version includes in-frame clones alone and lacks a portion of them. The top ten hold roughly 20% of the sample, which has around 80,000 clones, about 87% seen once. This record belongs to a study of control samples from healthy donors and cancer patients. The CDR3 runs 15 residues. The V segment lost 4 bases and the J segment 3 bases; nucleotides outside the gene matches: 6. Germline CDR1 reads SGHVS; CDR2 reads FQNEAQ. The chain combines TRBV7-8 with TRBJ1-1; 9 nucleotides line up with TRBD1. The sample was blood. This receptor was obtained from a man between 45 and 60 years old in good health. Here the CDR3 DNA reads TGTGCCAGCAGCTCCGGGACAGGGATCTACACTGAAGCTTTCTTT. It encodes CASSSGTGIYTEAFF.